This T cell receptor beta chain was observed in a study of breast tumors, draining lymph nodes, adjacent tissues (TCRdb year 2016). Concerning the study at large: The study compared TCR beta repertoires across tumor, adjacent nontumor tissue and axillary lymph nodes from breast cancer patients. In human breast cancer, the study set out to evaluate how tumor, surrounding tissue and draining lymph node repertoires relate to one another and whether T cells may move between these sites. Overall study outcomes, separate from this receptor: In luminal-like breast cancer, tumor and nontumor tissue repertoires resembled each other significantly more than in basal-like breast cancer. Tumors showed preferential V and J gene usage, and their T-cell repertoire diversity fell below that of lymph nodes yet above that of nontumor tissue. The data were considered consistent with most tumor T cells being derived from the lymph node and subsequently expanding within tumor tissue. The study presented the conclusion that tumor T cells originate in lymph nodes as consistent with a hypothesis, not as something directly demonstrated.

By how much of the sample it makes up, this clonotype is medium-sized (0.01 to 0.1%). Its recognized antigen is unknown. Base qualities were left out, and no much larger clone turns up one base away. The run used an Illumina HiSeq 2000. TCR beta chain libraries were generated through multiplex PCR amplification. High-throughput sequencing was used to analyze the amplified TCR beta chain products. The public reads were run again by TCRdb, first through fastp at Q25 and then through MiXCR, and only productive beta chains were kept. Rows are combined by CDR3 protein, so each entry shows the most common genes and DNA. For this sample there are roughly 20,000 distinct CDR3 sequences; roughly 40% appear just once. The ten largest make up 24% of the sample. Per the germline V gene (reference sequence), DFQATT is the CDR1 and SNEGSKA is the CDR2. Relative to germline, V is 6 bases shorter and J is 7 bases shorter, with 13 bases between their ends. The CDR3 sequence holds 13 residues, the cysteine and phenylalanine included. Only CDR3 DNA is held: 39 bases, read in frame from base 1.

This clonotype originated in a female donor with breast cancer. Some clones in this sample may be carry-over from other donors' samples. Sequences were obtained from breast tumor tissue. The sequence joins TRBV20-1 to TRBJ1-6; TRBD1 might be the D gene, on 6 matching bases. The CDR3 protein is CSAVDRRNSPLHF. The nucleotide sequence is given as TGCAGTGCAGTCGACAGGCGCAATTCACCCCTCCACTTT.